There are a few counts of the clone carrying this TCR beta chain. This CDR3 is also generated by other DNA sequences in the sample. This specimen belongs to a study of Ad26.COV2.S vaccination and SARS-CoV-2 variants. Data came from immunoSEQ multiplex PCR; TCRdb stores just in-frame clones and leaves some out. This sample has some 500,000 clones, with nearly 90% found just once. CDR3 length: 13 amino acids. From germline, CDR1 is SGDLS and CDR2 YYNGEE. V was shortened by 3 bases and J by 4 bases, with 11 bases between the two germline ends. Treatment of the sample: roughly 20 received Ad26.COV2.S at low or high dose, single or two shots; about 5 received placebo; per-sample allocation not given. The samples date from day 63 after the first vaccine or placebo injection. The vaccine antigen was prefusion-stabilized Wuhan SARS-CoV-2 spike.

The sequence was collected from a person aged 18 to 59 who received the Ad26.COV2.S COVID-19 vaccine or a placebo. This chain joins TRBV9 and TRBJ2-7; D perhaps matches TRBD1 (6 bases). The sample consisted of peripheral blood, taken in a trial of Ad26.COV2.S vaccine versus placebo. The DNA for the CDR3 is TGTGCCAGCAGCGCTACGACAGGTTACGAGCAGTACTTC. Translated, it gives CASSATTGYEQYF.